These 30 T cell receptor beta chains came from one sample sequenced in a study of cytomegalovirus exposure and HLA in healthy donors. Here immunoSEQ multiplex PCR was the method, and the copy in TCRdb shows in-frame clones only, minus some. Here the sample spans 130,000 to 150,000 clones, 70% to 90% being singletons. Sequenced material: PBMCs. The receptors derive from a woman in her twenties or thirties in good health and CMV-seropositive.

Here the CDR3 DNA reads TGTGCCACCAGCAGAGATCCCGACAGCTCACCCCTCCACTTT. Protein sequence: CATSRDPDSSPLHF. The chain recombines TRBV15 with TRBJ1-6, with a tentative D call TRBD1 (5 bases). V was cut by 0 bases and J by 10 bases, with 10 bases left in between. The germline gives CDR1 LNHNV, CDR2 YYDKDF (reference sequence). The CDR3 loop spans 14 amino acids. The whole variable domain, filled in from reference TRBV15 and TRBJ1-6, reads DAMVIQNPRYQVTQFGKPVTLSCSQTLNHNVMYWYQQKSSQAPKLLFHYYDKDFNNEADTPDNFQSRRPNTSFCFLDIRSPGLGDTAMYLCATSRDPDSSPLHFGNGTRLTVT.

V is TRBV7-8 and J is TRBJ2-2; 7 bases are shared with TRBD1. This CDR3 comprises 15 residues. Germline loops: CDR1 SGHVS, CDR2 FQNEAQ. V shed 5 bases, J shed 7 bases, and the junction held 10 bases outside the gene matches. In DNA, the CDR3 is TGTGCCAGCAGCCGGGACAGTGTGATTGGCGGGGAGCTGTTTTTT. Its protein product is CASSRDSVIGGELFF. The complete variable domain, with remaining parts taken from reference TRBV7-8 and TRBJ2-2, reads GAGVSQSPRYKVAKRGQDVALRCDPISGHVSLFWYQQALGQGPEFLTYFQNEAQLDKSGLPSDRFFAERPEGSVSTLKIQRTQQEDSAVYLCASSRDSVIGGELFFGEGSRLTVL.

The sample holds one count of this clone. This chain joins TRBV27 and TRBJ2-5; TRBD2 matches 8 bases. Per germline, CDR1 MNHEY and CDR2 SMNVEV (reference sequence). Trimming at V came to 7 bases and at J to 4 bases, leaving 14 bases not matched to a gene. CDR3 length: 16 residues. CDR3 DNA sequence: TGTGCCAGCATCCTACGGGGGGGGGCGCGATTAGAGACCCAGTACTTC. This sequence encodes CASILRGGARLETQYF.

This sequence joins TRBV28 and TRBJ2-7, with D unresolved. This CDR3 spans 15 amino acids. Germline CDR1 reads MDHEN; CDR2 reads SYDVKM. Trimming took off 4 bases at V and 0 bases at J, with 13 bases between the two ends. The chain's CDR3 is CASSSSETGSYEQYF. The CDR3 DNA follows: TGTGCCAGCAGTTCTTCTGAGACGGGCTCCTACGAGCAGTACTTC.

The chain employs TRBV20-1 and TRBJ2-1, with D possibly matching TRBD2 (6 bases). The V end lost 5 bases, the J end lost 11 bases, and 13 bases lay between the germline ends. This CDR3 has 11 residues. Germline values: CDR1 DFQATT, CDR2 SNEGSKA (reference sequence). The CDR3 loop reads CSAGTGDKQFF. As DNA, the CDR3 is TGCAGTGCTGGTACGGGGGATAAGCAGTTCTTC.

The chain carries TRBV5-1 and TRBJ2-3, with 7 bases that match TRBD2. V shed 3 bases and J 5 bases; nucleotides not matched to a gene: 12. Per the germline V gene, CDR1 is SGHRS and CDR2 is YFSETQ. This CDR3 region has 16 residues. In nucleotides, the CDR3 is TGCGCCAGCAGCTCGGGAGGTACCTGGGGGGGAGATACGCAGTATTTT. Translated: CASSSGGTWGGDTQYF.

The chain is built from TRBV6-5 and TRBJ1-1; D gene unclear. V was trimmed by 7 bases and J by 10 bases, leaving 19 bases between them. Germline CDR1 reads MNHEY; CDR2 reads SVGAGI. This CDR3 spans 13 amino acids. CDR3 sequence reads: CASTSGSHGGAFF. CDR3 nucleotides: TGTGCCAGCACCTCGGGATCCCATGGAGGAGCTTTCTTT.

V gene TRBV6-1 combines with J gene TRBJ1-1; D call uncertain. Trimming took off 8 bases at V and 1 base at J, with 11 bases between the two ends. Looked up from germline, CDR1 is MNHNS and CDR2 is SASEGT. The CDR3 totals 13 residues. The CDR3 reads CASHLTSNTEAFF. CDR3 bases: TGTGCCAGCCATTTGACATCGAACACTGAAGCTTTCTTT.

This chain uses TRBV5-1 with TRBJ2-3; 8 positions agree with TRBD2. The length of the CDR3 is 14 residues. With 6 bases clipped from V and 2 bases from J, the junction kept 5 bases outside the gene matches. Germline V gives CDR1 SGHRS, CDR2 YFSETQ. The DNA for the CDR3 is TGCGCCAGCAATACGGGGGGGCCCACAGATACGCAGTATTTT. Its protein is CASNTGGPTDTQYF.

The V gene is TRBV9, the J gene TRBJ2-7, with D uncertain. The germline V gene has CDR1 SGDLS and CDR2 YYNGEE. Trimming stripped 0 bases from V and 3 bases from J, with 7 bases between. The CDR3 spans 13 residues. The CDR3 spells CASSVGFSYEQYF. CDR3 coding DNA: TGTGCCAGCAGCGTAGGTTTCAGCTACGAGCAGTACTTC.

The chain is built from TRBV28 and TRBJ1-1, with TRBD1 matching over 9 bases. CDR3 size: 15 residues. Germline CDR1 reads MDHEN; CDR2 reads SYDVKM. Trimming removed 7 bases from V and 5 bases from J; junction bases left unmatched: 11. The CDR3 protein is CASMRGGTGRTEAFF. CDR3 DNA sequence: TGTGCCAGCATGAGAGGCGGGACAGGGCGGACTGAAGCTTTCTTT.

This clone has a handful of counts. The chain combines TRBV4-2 with TRBJ2-2; D not certain. The CDR3 is made up of 16 amino acids. Germline V gene sequence: CDR1 LGHNA, CDR2 YNFKEQ. V was cut by 1 base and J by 7 bases, with 16 bases left in between. The DNA for the CDR3 is TGTGCCAGCAGCCAAGGGTCTCAGTCACGAGGCGGGGAGCTGTTTTTT. Protein sequence: CASSQGSQSRGGELFF.

CDR3 sequence (DNA): TGTGCCAGCGGAAGGGACAGGGGAAGAGATACGCAGTATTTT. Encoded protein: CASGRDRGRDTQYF. The V gene is TRBV27, the J gene TRBJ2-3; 10 nucleotides match TRBD1. The length of the CDR3 is 14 residues. The V gene end was trimmed by 8 bases and the J gene end by 5 bases; junction bases not matched to a gene: 7. Per germline, CDR1 MNHEY and CDR2 SMNVEV (reference sequence).

The chain joins TRBV4-1 to TRBJ2-1; TRBD2 matches 8 bases. Germline V gene data show CDR1 as MGHRA and CDR2 as YSYEKL. With 1 base clipped from V and 4 bases from J, the junction kept 9 bases outside the gene matches. The CDR3 sequence is 17 residues long. The CDR3 spells CASSQVSLAGRYNEQFF. The DNA of the CDR3 is TGCGCCAGCAGCCAAGTATCTTTAGCGGGGCGATACAATGAGCAGTTCTTC.

The gene calls are TRBV5-1 and TRBJ2-5; perhaps TRBD2 as D (5 bases). The CDR3 extends over 15 amino acids. Trimming took off 4 bases at V and 1 base at J, with 14 bases between the two ends. Germline loops: CDR1 SGHRS, CDR2 YFSETQ. The CDR3 reads CASSRSAETQETQYF. Here the CDR3 DNA reads TGCGCCAGCAGCCGATCAGCGGAGACCCAAGAGACCCAGTACTTC.

The rearrangement uses TRBV5-1 and TRBJ2-1; a weak D match, TRBD1 (5 bases). This CDR3 has 15 residues. V was trimmed by 1 base and J by 5 bases, leaving 13 bases between them. In germline, CDR1 is SGHRS, CDR2 YFSETQ. CDR3 residues: CASSLNSYRNNEQFF. The CDR3 DNA follows: TGCGCCAGCAGCTTGAACTCGTACAGGAACAATGAGCAGTTCTTC.

The rearrangement joins TRBV5-5 to TRBJ1-5; no clear D gene. This CDR3 contains 15 residues. The V end lost 0 bases, the J end lost 3 bases, and 10 bases lay between the germline ends. Germline lookup yields CDR1 SGHKS and CDR2 YYEKEE (reference sequence). CDR3 coding DNA: TGTGCCAGCAGCTTGGGTCAGGTGACCAATCAGCCCCAGCATTTT. Encoded protein: CASSLGQVTNQPQHF.

V gene TRBV19 combines with J gene TRBJ2-7, with D maybe TRBD2 (5 bases). Germline CDR1 reads LNHDA; CDR2 reads SQIVND (reference sequence). V lost 7 bases, J lost 3 bases, and 25 bases lay in between. The CDR3 is 17 residues long. This CDR3 reads CASTLSFGRLDLYEQYF. CDR3 coding DNA: TGTGCCAGTACCCTTTCATTTGGGAGACTGGACCTCTACGAGCAGTACTTC.

The chain recombines TRBV5-6 with TRBJ2-3; 8 bases are shared with TRBD2. The CDR3 is made up of 13 amino acids. Germline trimming cut 2 bases from V and 5 bases from J; bases unmatched to any gene: 1. Germline V gene data show CDR1 as SGHDT and CDR2 as YYEEEE. The DNA of the CDR3 is TGTGCCAGCAGCTTACTAGCGGAAGATACGCAGTATTTT. Translated, it gives CASSLLAEDTQYF.

The chain links TRBV27 to TRBJ2-7; D gene uncertain. The CDR3 spans 15 residues. Germline assignment: CDR1 MNHEY and CDR2 SMNVEV (reference sequence). V lost 2 bases, J lost 3 bases, and 14 bases lay in between. For the CDR3, the DNA is TGTGCCAGCAGTTTAAGCTCTAGTAGTTACTACGAGCAGTACTTC. Protein sequence: CASSLSSSSYYEQYF.

V gene TRBV9 combines with J gene TRBJ2-3; 11 nucleotides match TRBD2. The junction had 8 bases not matched to a gene; V was cut back by 0 bases and J by 5 bases. Per the germline V gene, CDR1 is SGDLS and CDR2 is YYNGEE. This CDR3 has 17 amino acids. The CDR3 region has the DNA TGTGCCAGCAGCGTAGGAGCCCTAGCGGGAGGCATAGATACGCAGTATTTT. It yields the protein CASSVGALAGGIDTQYF.

The rearrangement links TRBV10-2 to TRBJ2-7; 9 bases fit TRBD2. The germline V gene encodes CDR1 WSHSY and CDR2 SAAADI. This CDR3 spans 16 amino acids. J lost 3 bases, V lost 1 base, and 7 bases had no gene match. This CDR3 reads CASSEYLAGTFYEQYF. DNA of the CDR3: TGCGCCAGCAGTGAGTACCTAGCGGGGACCTTCTACGAGCAGTACTTC.

The V and J genes are TRBV27 and TRBJ2-7; 11 nucleotides line up with TRBD2. The trim removed 5 bases at V and 4 bases at J, leaving 10 bases unmatched. The length of the CDR3 is 16 residues. Germline-derived CDR1 and CDR2 are MNHEY and SMNVEV (reference sequence). The CDR3 DNA reads as TGTGCCAGCAGTCCCTTCTTAGCGGGAGGGCTTTACGAGCAGTACTTC. Amino acid sequence: CASSPFLAGGLYEQYF.

CDR3 bases: TGTGCCAGCAGCAAAACGGGACTAGCGGGAGTTCATGAGCAGTTCTTC. Translated, it gives CASSKTGLAGVHEQFF. The chain combines TRBV11-2 with TRBJ2-1; TRBD2 matches 14 bases. This CDR3 comprises 16 residues. The germline gives CDR1 SGHAT, CDR2 FQNNGV. Trimming removed 5 bases from V and 8 bases from J; junction bases left unmatched: 8.

The V gene is TRBV7-9, the J gene TRBJ2-1; 10 bases match TRBD1. V lost 4 bases, J lost 9 bases, and 9 bases stayed unmatched. CDR1 and CDR2 (germline): SEHNR, FQNEAQ (reference sequence). The CDR3 spans 15 residues. The CDR3 bases are TGTGCCAGCAGCTCTCCCGGGACAGGGGACGTTGAGCAGTTCTTC. It translates to CASSSPGTGDVEQFF.

The chain links TRBV2 to TRBJ2-1; TRBD2 agrees at 11 bases. Trimming removed 0 bases from V and 10 bases from J; junction bases left unmatched: 11. CDR1 SNHLY and CDR2 FYNNEI come from the germline V gene. The CDR3 spans 17 residues. CDR3: CASSEATTSGGLREQFF. The CDR3, as DNA: TGTGCCAGCAGTGAAGCTACCACTAGCGGGGGCCTCCGGGAGCAGTTCTTC.

This chain's CDR3 is CASSDRASGGQGEETQYF. CDR3 bases: TGTGCCAGCAGTGATAGGGCTAGCGGGGGCCAAGGAGAAGAGACCCAGTACTTC. The V gene is TRBV2, the J gene TRBJ2-5; the match to TRBD2 covers 10 bases. This CDR3 comprises 18 residues. V dropped 3 bases and J dropped 3; count of bases not matched to a gene: 13. In germline, CDR1 is SNHLY, CDR2 FYNNEI.

The DNA for the CDR3 is TGCGCCAGCAGTGAGCTGGACAGATACACCGGGGAGCTGTTTTTT. This sequence encodes CASSELDRYTGELFF. The genes are TRBV10-2 and TRBJ2-2, with D tentatively TRBD1 (6 bases). The V end lost 2 bases, the J end lost 3 bases, and 10 bases lay between the germline ends. Germline values: CDR1 WSHSY, CDR2 SAAADI. The CDR3 loop spans 15 amino acids.

The rearrangement uses TRBV9 and TRBJ1-1, with a weak D call TRBD1 (5 bases). Trimming took off 4 bases at V and 2 bases at J, with 21 bases between the two ends. Germline V lookup: CDR1 SGDLS, CDR2 YYNGEE. This CDR3 spans 17 amino acids. CDR3 protein: CASSPTGWRAINTEAFF. CDR3 DNA: TGTGCCAGCAGCCCCACAGGATGGAGGGCTATAAACACTGAAGCTTTCTTT.

The chain links TRBV11-2 to TRBJ1-6; D perhaps matches TRBD1 (5 bases). Between the trimmed V and J ends, which lost 6 bases and 3 bases, there was a span of 15 bases. The CDR3 has 16 amino acids. Germline-derived CDR1 and CDR2 are SGHAT and FQNNGV. CDR3 sequence: CASSSWGTLYNSPLHF. Here the CDR3 DNA reads TGTGCCAGCAGTTCTTGGGGCACCCTCTATAATTCACCCCTCCACTTT.